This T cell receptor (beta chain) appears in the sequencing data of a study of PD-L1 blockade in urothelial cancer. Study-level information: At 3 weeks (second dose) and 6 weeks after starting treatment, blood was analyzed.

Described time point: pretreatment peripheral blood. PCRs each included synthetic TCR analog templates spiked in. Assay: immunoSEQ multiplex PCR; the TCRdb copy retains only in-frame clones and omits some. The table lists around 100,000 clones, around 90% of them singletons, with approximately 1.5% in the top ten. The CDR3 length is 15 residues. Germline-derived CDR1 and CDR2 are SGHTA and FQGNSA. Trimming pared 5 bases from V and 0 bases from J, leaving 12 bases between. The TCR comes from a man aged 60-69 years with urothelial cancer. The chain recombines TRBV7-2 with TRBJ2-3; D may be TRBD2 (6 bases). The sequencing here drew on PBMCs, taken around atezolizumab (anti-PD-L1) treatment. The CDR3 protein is CASSLGLSSTDTQYF. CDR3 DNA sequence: TGTGCCAGCAGCCTAGGACTATCCAGCACAGATACGCAGTATTTT.